Here is one T cell receptor beta chain with its context. This CDR3 contains 12 residues. Trimming cost V 4 bases and J 6 bases, with 9 bases left between them. The germline CDR1 and CDR2 sequences are SNHLY and FYNNEI. The sample originates from a study of blood T cell repertoires in COVID-19. Study context: In each case, the material was cDNA or gDNA derived from T cells, B-cell-depleted T cells, or PBMCs.

Original analysis: The assay estimated nucleated cells by amplifying reference gene primers. This table comes from immunoSEQ multiplex PCR, and its TCRdb copy is limited to in-frame clones, with some not included. That table gives V, J and clone size, and the DNA gave D and trimming. The table records a few hundred thousand clones, around 80% of them present only once. The chain uses TRBV2 and TRBJ1-2; tentative D call: TRBD1 (5 bases). Sequenced input: peripheral blood. The sequence was collected from a man aged 50 to 59 with active or convalescent COVID-19. CDR3: CASSAREDGYTF. CDR3 coding DNA: TGTGCCAGCAGTGCCAGGGAAGATGGCTACACCTTC. Full variable domain (rest looked up from reference TRBV2 and TRBJ1-2): EPEVTQTPSHQVTQMGQEVILRCVPISNHLYFYWYRQILGQKVEFLVSFYNNEISEKSEIFDDQFSVERPDGSNFTLKIRSTKLEDSAMYFCASSAREDGYTFGSGTRLTVV.